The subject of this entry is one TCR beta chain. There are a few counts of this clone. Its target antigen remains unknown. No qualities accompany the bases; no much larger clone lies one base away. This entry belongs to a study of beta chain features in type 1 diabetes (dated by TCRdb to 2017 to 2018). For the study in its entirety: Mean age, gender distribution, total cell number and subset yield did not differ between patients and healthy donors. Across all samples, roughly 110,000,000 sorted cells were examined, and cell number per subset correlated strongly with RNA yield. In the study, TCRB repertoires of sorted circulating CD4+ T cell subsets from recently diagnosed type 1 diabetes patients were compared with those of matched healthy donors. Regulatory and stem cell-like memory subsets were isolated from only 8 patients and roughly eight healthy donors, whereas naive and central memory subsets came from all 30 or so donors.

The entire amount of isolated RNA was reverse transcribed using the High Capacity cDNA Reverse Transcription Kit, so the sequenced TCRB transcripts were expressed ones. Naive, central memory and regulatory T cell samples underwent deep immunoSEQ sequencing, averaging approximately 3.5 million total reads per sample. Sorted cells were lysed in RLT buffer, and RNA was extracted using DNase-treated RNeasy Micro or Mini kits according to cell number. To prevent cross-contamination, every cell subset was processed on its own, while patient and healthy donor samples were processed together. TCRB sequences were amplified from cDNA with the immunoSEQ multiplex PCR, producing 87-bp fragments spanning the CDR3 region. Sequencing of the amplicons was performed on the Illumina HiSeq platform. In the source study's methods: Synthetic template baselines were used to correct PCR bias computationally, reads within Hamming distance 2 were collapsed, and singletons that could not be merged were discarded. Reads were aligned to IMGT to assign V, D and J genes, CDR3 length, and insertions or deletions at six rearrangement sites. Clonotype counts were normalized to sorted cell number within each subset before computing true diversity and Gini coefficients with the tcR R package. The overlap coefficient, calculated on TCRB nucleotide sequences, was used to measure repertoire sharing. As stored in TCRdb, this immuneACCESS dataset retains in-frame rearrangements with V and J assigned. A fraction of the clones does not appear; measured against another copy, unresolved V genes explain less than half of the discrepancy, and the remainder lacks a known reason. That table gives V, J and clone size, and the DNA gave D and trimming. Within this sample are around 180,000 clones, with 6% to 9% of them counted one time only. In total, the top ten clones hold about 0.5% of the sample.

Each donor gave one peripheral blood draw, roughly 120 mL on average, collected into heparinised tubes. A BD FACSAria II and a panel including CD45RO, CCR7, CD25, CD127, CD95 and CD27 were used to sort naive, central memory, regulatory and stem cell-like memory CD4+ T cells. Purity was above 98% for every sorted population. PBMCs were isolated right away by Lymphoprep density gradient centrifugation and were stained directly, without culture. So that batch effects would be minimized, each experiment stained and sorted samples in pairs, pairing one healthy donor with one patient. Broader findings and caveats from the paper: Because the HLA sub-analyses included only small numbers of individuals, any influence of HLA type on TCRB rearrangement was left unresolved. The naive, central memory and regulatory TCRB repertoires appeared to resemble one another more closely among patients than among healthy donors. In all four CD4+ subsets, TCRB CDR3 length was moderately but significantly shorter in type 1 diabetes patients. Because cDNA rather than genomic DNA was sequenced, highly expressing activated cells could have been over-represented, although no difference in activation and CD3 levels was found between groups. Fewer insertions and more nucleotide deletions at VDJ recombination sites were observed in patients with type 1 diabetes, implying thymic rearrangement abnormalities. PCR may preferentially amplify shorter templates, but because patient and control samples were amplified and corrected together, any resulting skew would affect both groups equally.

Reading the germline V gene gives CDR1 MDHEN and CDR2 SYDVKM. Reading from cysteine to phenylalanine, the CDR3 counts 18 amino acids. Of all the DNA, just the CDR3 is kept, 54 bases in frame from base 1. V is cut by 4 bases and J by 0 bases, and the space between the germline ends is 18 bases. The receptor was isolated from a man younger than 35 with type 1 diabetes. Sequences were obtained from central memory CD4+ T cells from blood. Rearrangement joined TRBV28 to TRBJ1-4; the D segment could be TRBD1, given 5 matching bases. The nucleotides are TGTGCCAGCAGTTCTCCGAGACAGACGACTTCAACTAATGAAAAACTGTTTTTT. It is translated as CASSSPRQTTSTNEKLFF.